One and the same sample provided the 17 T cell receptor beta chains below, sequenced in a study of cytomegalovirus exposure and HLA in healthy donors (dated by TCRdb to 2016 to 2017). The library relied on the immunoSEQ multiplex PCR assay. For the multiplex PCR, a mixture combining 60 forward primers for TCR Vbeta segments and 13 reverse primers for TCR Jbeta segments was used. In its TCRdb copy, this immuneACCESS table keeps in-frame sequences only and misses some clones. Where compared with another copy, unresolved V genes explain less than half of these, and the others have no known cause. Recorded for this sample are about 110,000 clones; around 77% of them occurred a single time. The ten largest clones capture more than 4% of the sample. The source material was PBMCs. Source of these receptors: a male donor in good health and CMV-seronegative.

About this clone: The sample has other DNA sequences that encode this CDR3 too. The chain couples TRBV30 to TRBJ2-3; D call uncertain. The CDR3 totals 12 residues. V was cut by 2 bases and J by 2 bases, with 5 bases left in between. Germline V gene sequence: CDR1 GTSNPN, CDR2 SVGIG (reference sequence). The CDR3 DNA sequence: TGTGCCTGGAGTCCTCTCACAGATACGCAGTATTTT. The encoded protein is CAWSPLTDTQYF.

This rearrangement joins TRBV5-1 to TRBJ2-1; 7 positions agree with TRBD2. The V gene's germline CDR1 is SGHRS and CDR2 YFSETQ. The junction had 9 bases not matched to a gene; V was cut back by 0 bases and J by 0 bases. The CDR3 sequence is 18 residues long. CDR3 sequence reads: CASSLAPPGGSSYNEQFF. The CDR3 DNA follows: TGCGCCAGCAGCTTGGCCCCACCCGGGGGGAGCTCCTACAATGAGCAGTTCTTC.

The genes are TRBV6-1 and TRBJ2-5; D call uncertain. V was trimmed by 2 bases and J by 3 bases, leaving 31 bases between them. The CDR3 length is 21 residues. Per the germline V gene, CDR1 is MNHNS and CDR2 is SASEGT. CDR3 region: CASSERTRRLSTRLGEETQYF. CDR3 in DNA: TGTGCCAGCAGTGAACGTACCCGGCGGCTCAGCACCCGACTTGGAGAAGAGACCCAGTACTTC.

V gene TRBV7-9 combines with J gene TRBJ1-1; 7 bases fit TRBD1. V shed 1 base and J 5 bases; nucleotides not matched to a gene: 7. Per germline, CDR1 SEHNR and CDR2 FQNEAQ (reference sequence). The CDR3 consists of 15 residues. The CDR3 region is CASSLDRGFPTEAFF. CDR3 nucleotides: TGTGCCAGCAGCTTAGACAGGGGTTTCCCGACTGAAGCTTTCTTT.

The CDR3: CATQSPGTTGELFF. In nucleotides, the CDR3 is TGCGCCACTCAATCGCCCGGGACTACCGGGGAGCTGTTTTTT. The chain employs TRBV10-1 and TRBJ2-2; D perhaps matches TRBD2 (6 bases). Between the trimmed V and J ends, which lost 10 bases and 5 bases, there was a span of 17 bases. The germline V gene encodes CDR1 WNHNN and CDR2 SYGVQD (reference sequence). This CDR3 contains 14 residues.

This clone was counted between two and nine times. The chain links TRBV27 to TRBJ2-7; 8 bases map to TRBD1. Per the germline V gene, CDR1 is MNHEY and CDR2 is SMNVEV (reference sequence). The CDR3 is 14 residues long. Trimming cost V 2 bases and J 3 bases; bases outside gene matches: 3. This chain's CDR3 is CASSLVRGHYEQYF. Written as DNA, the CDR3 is TGTGCCAGCAGTTTAGTCAGGGGGCACTACGAGCAGTACTTC.

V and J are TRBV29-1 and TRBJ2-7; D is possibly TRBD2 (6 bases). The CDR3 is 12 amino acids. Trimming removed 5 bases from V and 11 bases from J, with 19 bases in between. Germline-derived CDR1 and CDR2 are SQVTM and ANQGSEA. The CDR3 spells CSVTTSGSRKYF. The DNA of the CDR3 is TGCAGCGTTACGACTAGTGGGAGTCGTAAGTACTTC.

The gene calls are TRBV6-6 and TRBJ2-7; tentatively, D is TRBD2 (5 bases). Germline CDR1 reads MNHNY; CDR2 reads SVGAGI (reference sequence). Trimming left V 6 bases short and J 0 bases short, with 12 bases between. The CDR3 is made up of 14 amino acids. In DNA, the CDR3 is TGTGCCAGCAGCCTTCCTGGGAGCTCCTACGAGCAGTACTTC. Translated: CASSLPGSSYEQYF.

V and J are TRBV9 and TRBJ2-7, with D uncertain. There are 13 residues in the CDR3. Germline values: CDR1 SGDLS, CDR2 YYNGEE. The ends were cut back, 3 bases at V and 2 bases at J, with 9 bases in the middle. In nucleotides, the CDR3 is TGTGCCAGCAGCGCCAGGTTGACCTACGAGCAGTACTTC. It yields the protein CASSARLTYEQYF.

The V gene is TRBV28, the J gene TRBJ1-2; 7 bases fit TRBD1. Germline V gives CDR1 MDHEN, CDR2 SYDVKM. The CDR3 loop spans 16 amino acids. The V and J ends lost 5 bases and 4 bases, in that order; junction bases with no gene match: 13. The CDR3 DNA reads TGTGCCAGCAGTCCCACCCTGGACAGGCTCTCCTATGGCTACACCTTC. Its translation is CASSPTLDRLSYGYTF.

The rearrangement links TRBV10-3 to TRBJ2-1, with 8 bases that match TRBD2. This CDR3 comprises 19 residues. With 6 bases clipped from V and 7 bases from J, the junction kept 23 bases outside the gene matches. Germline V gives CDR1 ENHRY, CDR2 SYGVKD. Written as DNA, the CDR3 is TGTGCCATCAGCCCAATCTCCTCTTCTAGCGGGCCCACGGAAAATGAGCAGTTCTTC. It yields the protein CAISPISSSSGPTENEQFF.

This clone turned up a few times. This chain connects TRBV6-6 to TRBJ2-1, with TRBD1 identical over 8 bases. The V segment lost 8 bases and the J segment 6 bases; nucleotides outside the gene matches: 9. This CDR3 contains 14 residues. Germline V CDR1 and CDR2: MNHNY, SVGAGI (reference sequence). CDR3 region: CASLTGGNRNEQFF. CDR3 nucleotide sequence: TGTGCCAGCCTAACAGGGGGGAACCGCAATGAGCAGTTCTTC.

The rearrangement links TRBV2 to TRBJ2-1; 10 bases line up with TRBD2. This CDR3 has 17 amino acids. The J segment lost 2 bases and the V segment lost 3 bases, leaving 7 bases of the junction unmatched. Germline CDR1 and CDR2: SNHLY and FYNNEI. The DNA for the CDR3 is TGTGCCAGCAGTGATAGGGCTAGCGGGAGACCCTACAATGAGCAGTTCTTC. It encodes CASSDRASGRPYNEQFF. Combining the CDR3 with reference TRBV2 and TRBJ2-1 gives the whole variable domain EPEVTQTPSHQVTQMGQEVILRCVPISNHLYFYWYRQILGQKVEFLVSFYNNEISEKSEIFDDQFSVERPDGSNFTLKIRSTKLEDSAMYFCASSDRASGRPYNEQFFGPGTRLTVL.

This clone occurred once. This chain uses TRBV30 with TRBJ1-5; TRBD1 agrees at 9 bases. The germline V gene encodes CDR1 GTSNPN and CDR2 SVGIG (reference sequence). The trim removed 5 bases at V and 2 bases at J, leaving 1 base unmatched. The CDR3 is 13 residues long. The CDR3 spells CAWGDRGNQPQHF. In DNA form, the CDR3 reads TGTGCCTGGGGGGACAGGGGCAATCAGCCCCAGCATTTT.

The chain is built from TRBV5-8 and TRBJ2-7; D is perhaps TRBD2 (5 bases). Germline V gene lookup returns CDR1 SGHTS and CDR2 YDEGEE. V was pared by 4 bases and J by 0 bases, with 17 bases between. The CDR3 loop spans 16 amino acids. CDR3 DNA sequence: TGTGCCAGCAGCCCGCCGGGGTCTGCGTACTCCTACGAGCAGTACTTC. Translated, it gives CASSPPGSAYSYEQYF.

DNA of the CDR3: TGTGCCAGTATGCTAGCGGGAGCATACAATGAGCAGTTCTTC. This encodes CASMLAGAYNEQFF. This rearrangement joins TRBV27 to TRBJ2-1, with 10 bases lining up with TRBD2. The ends lost 9 bases at V and 4 bases at J; junction bases unmatched: 6. CDR1 and CDR2 from the germline V gene are MNHEY and SMNVEV (reference sequence). The CDR3 contains 14 residues.

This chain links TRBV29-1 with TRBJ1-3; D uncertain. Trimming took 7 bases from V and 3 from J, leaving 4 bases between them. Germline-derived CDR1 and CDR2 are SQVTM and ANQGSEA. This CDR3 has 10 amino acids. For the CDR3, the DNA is TGCAGCGCCGTTGGAAACACCATATATTTT. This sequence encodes CSAVGNTIYF.